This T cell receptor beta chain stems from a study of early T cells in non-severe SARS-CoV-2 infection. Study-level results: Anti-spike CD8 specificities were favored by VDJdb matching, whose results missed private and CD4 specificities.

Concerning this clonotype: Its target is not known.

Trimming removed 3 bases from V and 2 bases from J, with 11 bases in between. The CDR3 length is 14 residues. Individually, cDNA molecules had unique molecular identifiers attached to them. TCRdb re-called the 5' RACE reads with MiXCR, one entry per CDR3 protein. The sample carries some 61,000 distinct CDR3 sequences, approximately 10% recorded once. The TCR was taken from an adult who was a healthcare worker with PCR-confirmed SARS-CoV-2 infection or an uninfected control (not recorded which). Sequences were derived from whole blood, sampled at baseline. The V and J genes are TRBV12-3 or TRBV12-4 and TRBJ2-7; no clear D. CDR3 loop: CASSFVTGPYEQYF. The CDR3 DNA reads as TGTGCCAGCAGTTTCGTGACCGGGCCCTACGAGCAGTACTTC.